Listed here are 18 T cell receptor beta chains from one sample, sequenced in a study of shared clonotypes between healthy human individuals. The protocol was immunoSEQ multiplex PCR, while the TCRdb copy is restricted to in-frame clones and leaves out a portion. The table records some 2,100,000 clones, 95% of them present only once. Sequencing was carried out using naive CD4+ T cells sorted from blood. Subset described: CD45RA+ positively selected. The receptors stem from a man aged 18 to 30 in good health.

The J gene is TRBJ1-2, the V gene TRBV4-1; no clear D gene. The CDR3 spans 16 residues. Germline V gene data show CDR1 as MGHRA and CDR2 as YSYEKL. V dropped 4 bases and J dropped 2 bases, with 17 bases sitting between them. CDR3 nucleotides: TGCGCCAGCAGCCTTCCCGGGTCGGCGAAAAACTATGGCTACACCTTC. Translating it yields CASSLPGSAKNYGYTF.

The rearrangement uses TRBV11-3 and TRBJ1-1; the D is unclear. Germline lookup yields CDR1 SGHNT and CDR2 YENEEA. The germline V and J ends were trimmed by 2 bases and 6 bases, with 10 bases remaining between them. This CDR3 has 13 amino acids. CDR3 residues: CASSLHSDAEAFF. The CDR3 bases are TGTGCCAGCAGCTTACATTCCGATGCTGAAGCTTTCTTT.

This sequence joins TRBV5-1 and TRBJ2-5; TRBD1 matches at 7 bases. Germline CDR1 reads SGHRS; CDR2 reads YFSETQ. Trimming took 1 base from V and 5 from J; bases not matched to a gene: 11. The CDR3 extends over 16 amino acids. CDR3 region: CASSLTRVQGLETQYF. The CDR3 bases are TGCGCCAGCAGCTTGACTAGGGTACAGGGGTTGGAGACCCAGTACTTC.

The V call is TRBV6-1, the J call TRBJ2-3, with D possibly TRBD1 on 6 matching bases. Germline CDR1 MNHNS, CDR2 SASEGT. There are 13 residues in the CDR3. V gave up 6 bases and J gave up 8 bases, with 15 bases separating them. CDR3 DNA: TGTGCCAGCAGGACTACAGGGATAGGTACGCAGTATTTT. It translates to CASRTTGIGTQYF.

Turning to this clone: The sample holds other DNA sequences that translate to the same CDR3. The V gene is TRBV18, the J gene TRBJ1-2; D unresolved. The CDR3 covers 13 residues. Germline V gene lookup returns CDR1 KGHSH and CDR2 LQKENI. V was shortened by 2 bases and J by 5 bases, with 9 bases between the two germline ends. CDR3: CASSPSGEYGYTF. The CDR3 DNA sequence: TGTGCCAGCTCACCATCCGGGGAATATGGCTACACCTTC.

The chain links TRBV6-1 to TRBJ1-2; perhaps TRBD1 as D (6 bases). This CDR3 comprises 12 residues. The germline CDR1 and CDR2 sequences are MNHNS and SASEGT. Deletions cut 1 base from V and 8 bases from J, with 8 bases between. CDR3 sequence: CASSEGGLGYTF. The CDR3 DNA is TGTGCCAGCAGTGAAGGGGGGCTCGGCTACACCTTC.

The J gene is TRBJ1-5, the V gene TRBV12-5; 7 bases are a match to TRBD1. J lost 0 bases, V lost 11 bases, and 7 bases had no gene match. From germline, CDR1 is LGHNT and CDR2 FRNRAP. This CDR3 comprises 14 residues. The CDR3 sequence is CASTGTDSNQPQHF. CDR3 DNA sequence: TGTGCTTCAACCGGGACAGATAGCAATCAGCCCCAGCATTTT.

This chain connects TRBV10-3 to TRBJ2-5; 9 nucleotides match TRBD1. In germline, CDR1 is ENHRY, CDR2 SYGVKD. Trimming at V came to 6 bases and at J to 1 base, leaving 3 bases not matched to a gene. The CDR3 totals 14 residues. The DNA of the CDR3 is TGTGCCATCAGCCTACAGGGGGCCCAAGAGACCCAGTACTTC. Translation gives CAISLQGAQETQYF.

Worth noting for this clone: In the same sample, other DNA sequences code for this CDR3. This chain links TRBV5-8 with TRBJ1-1; no clear D. Trimming removed 1 base from V and 0 bases from J, with 7 bases in between. Germline-derived CDR1 and CDR2 are SGHTS and YDEGEE. The CDR3 has 14 residues. CDR3 DNA: TGTGCCAGCAGCTTGACGGTAATGAACACTGAAGCTTTCTTT. Protein: CASSLTVMNTEAFF.

V usage is TRBV2 and J usage is TRBJ2-7; 10 bases agree with TRBD2. Germline-derived CDR1 and CDR2 are SNHLY and FYNNEI. V lost 6 bases to trimming and J lost 3 bases; unmatched junction nucleotides: 8. The CDR3 runs 15 residues. CDR3 sequence (DNA): TGTGCCAGCAGGGGACTAGCGCCGTACTACTACGAGCAGTACTTC. This sequence encodes CASRGLAPYYYEQYF.

The chain is built from TRBV18 and TRBJ1-1, with D perhaps matching TRBD1 (6 bases). V was trimmed by 2 bases and J by 4 bases, leaving 23 bases between them. Germline assignment: CDR1 KGHSH and CDR2 LQKENI. CDR3 length: 18 amino acids. CDR3 sequence reads: CASSPGYGGGKVGTEAFF. The DNA for the CDR3 is TGTGCCAGCTCACCAGGGTATGGAGGGGGAAAAGTCGGCACTGAAGCTTTCTTT.

The chain recombines TRBV11-2 with TRBJ1-6; D call uncertain. Deletions cut 2 bases from V and 7 bases from J, with 9 bases between. CDR3 length equals 14 residues. Germline CDR1 reads SGHAT; CDR2 reads FQNNGV. The DNA of the CDR3 is TGTGCCAGCAGCTTAAGCCAAAGCAATTCACCCCTCCACTTT. Protein sequence: CASSLSQSNSPLHF. The full variable domain, rest sourced from reference TRBV11-2 and TRBJ1-6, is EAGVAQSPRYKIIEKRQSVAFWCNPISGHATLYWYQQILGQGPKLLIQFQNNGVVDDSQLPKDRFSAERLKGVDSTLKIQPAKLEDSAVYLCASSLSQSNSPLHFGNGTRLTVT.

As to this clone: Other DNA sequences within the sample encode an identical CDR3. The rearrangement links TRBV5-1 to TRBJ1-3; tentatively, D is TRBD1 (6 bases). The V and J ends lost 0 bases and 0 bases respectively, with 7 bases between them. The CDR3 extends over 15 amino acids. Germline V gene data show CDR1 as SGHRS and CDR2 as YFSETQ. The CDR3 DNA reads TGCGCCAGCAGCTTGGGAGGGGGCTCTGGAAACACCATATATTTT. Amino acids: CASSLGGGSGNTIYF. The full variable domain, its missing parts supplied by reference TRBV5-1 and TRBJ1-3, is KAGVTQTPRYLIKTRGQQVTLSCSPISGHRSVSWYQQTPGQGLQFLFEYFSETQRNKGNFPGRFSGRQFSNSRSEMNVSTLELGDSALYLCASSLGGGSGNTIYFGEGSWLTVV.

The rearrangement links TRBV29-1 to TRBJ1-3, with 10 bases fitting TRBD1. The CDR3 spans 14 residues. After removal of 6 bases from V and 4 bases from J, the junction contained 6 bases not matched to a gene. Germline assignment: CDR1 SQVTM and CDR2 ANQGSEA. The CDR3 DNA follows: TGCAGCGTGGGGACAGGGGTAACAGGAAACACCATATATTTT. Amino acid sequence: CSVGTGVTGNTIYF.

The chain recombines TRBV2 with TRBJ2-5, with 11 positions matching TRBD2. The CDR3 contains 16 residues. Looked up from germline, CDR1 is SNHLY and CDR2 is FYNNEI. Losses at the gene ends were 4 bases for V and 4 bases for J; bases not matched to a gene: 8. This CDR3 is CASSVGSGRVGETQYF. The DNA for the CDR3 is TGTGCCAGCAGTGTTGGTAGCGGGAGGGTAGGAGAGACCCAGTACTTC.

For this clone: Other DNA sequences in this specimen translate into the identical CDR3. This chain uses TRBV20-1 with TRBJ2-7, with D unresolved. Per the germline V gene, CDR1 is DFQATT and CDR2 is SNEGSKA (reference sequence). Trimming stripped 3 bases from V and 1 base from J, with 4 bases between. The CDR3 has 11 residues. The DNA for the CDR3 is TGCAGTGCTAGTAGGTCCTACGAGCAGTACTTC. Translated, it gives CSASRSYEQYF.

V usage is TRBV6-5 and J usage is TRBJ2-3; D uncertain. This CDR3 contains 13 residues. Germline CDR1 and CDR2: MNHEY and SVGAGI. V lost 0 bases, J lost 8 bases, and 9 bases lay in between. The CDR3 region is CASSYSMGGTQYF. CDR3 nucleotide sequence: TGTGCCAGCAGTTACTCGATGGGCGGTACGCAGTATTTT.

V is TRBV4-3 and J is TRBJ2-2, with TRBD1 as a possible D gene (5 bases). The CDR3 is 13 amino acids. Between the trimmed V and J ends, which lost 2 bases and 8 bases, there was a span of 9 bases. Germline CDR1 LGHNA, CDR2 YSLEER. As DNA, the CDR3 is TGCGCCAGCAGCCAACACAACAGGGGGGAGCTGTTTTTT. Its translation: CASSQHNRGELFF.